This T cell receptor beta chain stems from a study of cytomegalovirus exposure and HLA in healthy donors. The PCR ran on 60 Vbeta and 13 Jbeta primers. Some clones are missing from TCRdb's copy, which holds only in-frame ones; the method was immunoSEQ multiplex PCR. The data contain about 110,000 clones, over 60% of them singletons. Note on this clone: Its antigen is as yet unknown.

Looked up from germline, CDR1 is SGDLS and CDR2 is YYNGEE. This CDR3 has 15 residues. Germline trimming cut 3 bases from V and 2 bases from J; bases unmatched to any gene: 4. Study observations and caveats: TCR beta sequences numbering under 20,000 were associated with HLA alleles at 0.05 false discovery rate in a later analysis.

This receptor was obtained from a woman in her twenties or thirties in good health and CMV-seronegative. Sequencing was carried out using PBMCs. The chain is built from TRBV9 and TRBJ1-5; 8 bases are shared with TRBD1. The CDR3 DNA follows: TGTGCCAGCAGCGGACAGGGGTTGGGCAATCAGCCCCAGCATTTT. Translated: CASSGQGLGNQPQHF.